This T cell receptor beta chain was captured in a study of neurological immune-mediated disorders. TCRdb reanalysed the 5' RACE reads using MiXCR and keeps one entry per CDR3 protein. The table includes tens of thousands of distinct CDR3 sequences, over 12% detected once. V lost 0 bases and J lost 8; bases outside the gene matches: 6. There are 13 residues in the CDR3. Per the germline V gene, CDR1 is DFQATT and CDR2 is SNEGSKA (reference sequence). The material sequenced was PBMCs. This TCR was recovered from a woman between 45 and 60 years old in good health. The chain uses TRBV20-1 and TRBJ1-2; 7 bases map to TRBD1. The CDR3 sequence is CSAREQTGRGYTF. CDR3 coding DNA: TGCAGTGCTAGAGAACAGACAGGGAGAGGCTACACCTTC.